The sequence of this T cell receptor beta chain was determined in a study of blood T cells in healthy people across ages. A sample-barcoded 5' primer and a J-beta primer mix were used in a second PCR of about 7 to 11 cycles. Via MiXCR, TCRdb re-called the 5' RACE reads, giving one row per CDR3 protein. The data show 1.5 million to 2 million distinct CDR3 sequences, almost 35% seen once. Peripheral blood was drawn, 7.5 to 10 milliliters per donor. PBMCs numbering at least 7 million were isolated per sample. Study results and caveats: Age showed a roughly linear inverse relationship with TCR beta diversity per million T cells.

This clonotype showed up just a few times. Its target is unknown. Sequenced material: blood. The clonotype was recovered from a woman in her twenties or thirties in good health.

CDR3 nucleotides: TGTGCCAGCAGCCCCTCGCTTGGAGAGTTGAACACTGAAGCTTTCTTT. This sequence encodes CASSPSLGELNTEAFF. V is TRBV27 and J is TRBJ1-1; D uncertain. Trimming cost V 6 bases and J 0 bases, with 17 bases left between them. Germline V CDR1 and CDR2: MNHEY, SMNVEV (reference sequence). The CDR3 extends over 16 amino acids.